This TCR beta chain was captured by sequencing in a study of OX40 agonist ivuxolimab in advanced cancers. Background on the study: Ivuxolimab, an agonistic anti-OX40 (CD134) antibody, was given to patients.

Study-level points and caveats: Among some nonresponders, normalized T-cell clonal expansion was also low. In CD8+ T cells, expanded clones were on average more numerous than in CD4+.

Sequencing used immunoSEQ multiplex PCR; TCRdb keeps in-frame clones, though not all of them. Of tens of thousands of clones listed, 84% are singletons. Looked up from germline, CDR1 is MGHDK and CDR2 is SYGVNS. This CDR3 has 15 residues. The trim removed 4 bases at V and 6 bases at J, leaving 9 bases unmatched. Comment on this clone: The antigen is unknown.

Specimen: CD4+ or CD8+ T cells sorted from blood, collected in a trial of the OX40 agonist ivuxolimab. The chain uses TRBV25-1 and TRBJ2-1, with 7 bases aligning to TRBD1. This TCR was recovered from an adult with an advanced solid tumor such as melanoma, head and neck, liver or kidney cancer. CDR3 DNA sequence: TGTGCCAGCAGTGCCCTTGACAGGGATGGCAATGAGCAGTTCTTC. Translation: CASSALDRDGNEQFF.